This TCR beta chain was retrieved from a study of blood T cell repertoires in COVID-19. The repertoire was sequenced with immunoSEQ multiplex PCR; TCRdb's copy has only in-frame clones and lacks some. The profile shows roughly 36,000 clones, about 87% of them singletons. The V and J ends lost 7 bases and 1 base respectively, with 16 bases between them. CDR1 and CDR2 from the germline V gene are MDHEN and SYDVKM. This CDR3 contains 15 residues. The sequenced material came from peripheral blood. This receptor was obtained from an elderly man with active COVID-19. The chain links TRBV28 to TRBJ2-5; D is perhaps TRBD1 (5 bases). The CDR3 region has the DNA TGTGCCAGCATGGTAACAGGTTGGGGCCAAGAGACCCAGTACTTC. As protein: CASMVTGWGQETQYF. The variable domain in full, with the rest retrieved from reference TRBV28 and TRBJ2-5, is DVKVTQSSRYLVKRTGEKVFLECVQDMDHENMFWYRQDPGLGLRLIYFSYDVKMKEKGDIPEGYSVSREKKERFSLILESASTNQTSMYLCASMVTGWGQETQYFGPGTRLLVL.